This TCR beta chain came from a study of identifying expanded T cells in peripheral blood (dated 2019 in TCRdb). With respect to the entire study: Technical replicates were generated by sequencing separate aliquots of the same genomic DNA pool, with four replicates compared pairwise.

No immune events such as infections were documented for the healthy donors during the collection period. Time-dependent variance in a beta-binomial model of T-cell clone differential abundance was calibrated using healthy-donor blood repertoires as a training cohort. There were about ten healthy donors in the training cohort, of whom 3 were female and 7 were male. The donors were between roughly 29 and 70 years old, with an average age of roughly 40 years. Whole blood was collected from each healthy donor at three time points spaced approximately 2 weeks apart and obtained from a commercial supplier. For immunosequencing, genomic DNA was extracted from whole blood that had not been sorted. The immunoSEQ Assay, which relies on bias-controlled multiplex PCR amplification of genomic DNA, was used to profile TCRbeta CDR3 regions. In the source study's methods: The absolute abundance of each unique TCRbeta CDR3 region was quantified after sequences were collapsed and filtered. Differential abundance was assessed using a binomial (Fisher-equivalent) model and a beta-binomial model in which time-dependent variance fitted from healthy donors was added. Clones with fewer than 5 combined templates were excluded, and clones with Benjamini-Hochberg FDR below 0.01 were called differentially abundant. The form v = (b*log(k)+a)^2 was used to model beta-binomial variance as a function of total template count across the two samples. The immuneACCESS repertoire file appears here via TCRdb, limited to in-frame rearrangements. These files lack a portion of the clones; in checked studies, under half of the deficit traces to unresolved V genes, and the cause of the others is not known. V, J and clone size reflect that table, while D and trimming were determined from the DNA. The sample contains 50,000 to 75,000 clones, over 75% of them found a single time. The top ten clonotypes cover around 4.7% of the sample.

This clone was observed a single time. Its antigen remains unidentified. The sample holds no much larger clone one base away, and base qualities are not on file. CDR1 and CDR2 are drawn from the germline V gene: ENHRY, SYGVKD. There are 14 amino acids in the CDR3, from cysteine to phenylalanine inclusive. Here the CDR3 DNA is all that survives: 42 bases in frame from base 1. V and J are trimmed by 6 bases and 0 bases, and the gene matches miss 5 bases of the junction. Points the paper makes about the study in general: The authors expected that over much longer intervals, such as months to years, biological variance in healthy repertoires might increase even further. In all healthy donors, the variance in clone template counts between samples taken around two weeks apart rose significantly as total template count increased. The binomial model flagged approximately 1.2 differentially abundant clones between technical replicates but around 15 over roughly two weeks and around 20 over around 4 weeks. Both the number of clones called differentially abundant and the false-positive rate were significantly reduced by the beta-binomial model across all healthy-donor time intervals.

Rearrangement joined TRBV10-3 to TRBJ2-7, and TRBD2 aligns with 7 junction nucleotides. The sample consisted of blood. The sequence was collected from a person aged 18-70 years in good health. The nucleotide sequence reads TGTGCCATCAGGAGCGGGACTAACTCCTACGAGCAGTACTTC. Translation gives CAIRSGTNSYEQYF.